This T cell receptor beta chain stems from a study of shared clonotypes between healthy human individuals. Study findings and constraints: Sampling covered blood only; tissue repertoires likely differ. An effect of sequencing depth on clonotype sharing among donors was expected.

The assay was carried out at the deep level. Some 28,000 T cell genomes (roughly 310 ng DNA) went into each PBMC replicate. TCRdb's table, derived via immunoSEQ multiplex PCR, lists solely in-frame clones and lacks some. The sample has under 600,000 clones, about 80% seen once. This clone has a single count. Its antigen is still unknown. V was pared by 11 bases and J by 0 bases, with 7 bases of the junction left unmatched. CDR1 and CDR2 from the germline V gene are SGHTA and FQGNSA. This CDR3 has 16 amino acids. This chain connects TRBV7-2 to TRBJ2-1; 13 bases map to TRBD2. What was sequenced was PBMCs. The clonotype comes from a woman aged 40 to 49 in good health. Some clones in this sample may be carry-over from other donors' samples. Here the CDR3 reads CACAGTSGDSYNEQFF. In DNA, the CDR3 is TGTGCCTGCGCAGGGACTAGCGGGGACTCCTACAATGAGCAGTTCTTC. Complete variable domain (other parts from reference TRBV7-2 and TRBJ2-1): GAGVSQSPSNKVTEKGKDVELRCDPISGHTALYWYRQSLGQGLEFLIYFQGNSAPDKSGLPSDRFSAERTGGSVSTLTIQRTQQEDSAVYLCACAGTSGDSYNEQFFGPGTRLTVL.